The 27 T cell receptor beta chains reported below all come from one sample, sequenced in a study of regulatory T cells in long-lasting Graves disease. The sample's time point: newly diagnosed GD, antithyroid drugs for less than 3 months. TCR sequences were obtained from RNA taken from PBMCs. Both iRepertoire HTBI primers and Arm-PCR of CDR3 regions were used to build the TCR beta libraries. TCRdb reprocessed the multiplex PCR reads with MiXCR, giving one entry per CDR3 protein. This table holds 410,000 or so distinct CDR3 sequences, approximately 15% found once. These sequences were also reported in another study, on T cells in Graves' hyperthyroidism and ophthalmopathy.

Sequences were derived from peripheral blood mononuclear cells (PBMCs), sampled at new diagnosis, from a patient treated with antithyroid drugs. All receptors derive from a woman in her 30s with Graves disease.

This clonotype has a handful of counts. The CDR3 bases are TGTGCCAGCAGTTTATATCCCGCCGATGTTACCCTCCACTTT. Translation gives CASSLYPADVTLHF. V usage is TRBV28 and J usage is TRBJ1-6; D not resolved. The CDR3 contains 14 residues. CDR1 MDHEN and CDR2 SYDVKM come from the germline V gene. The V end lost 1 base, the J end lost 14 bases, and 15 bases lay between the germline ends. The full variable domain, with the rest looked up from reference TRBV28 and TRBJ1-6, is DVKVTQSSRYLVKRTGEKVFLECVQDMDHENMFWYRQDPGLGLRLIYFSYDVKMKEKGDIPEGYSVSREKKERFSLILESASTNQTSMYLCASSLYPADVTLHFGNGTRLTVT.

This sequence joins TRBV5-4 and TRBJ2-7; 14 nucleotides match TRBD2. The V gene end was trimmed by 4 bases and the J gene end by 2 bases; junction bases not matched to a gene: 17. CDR1 SGHNT and CDR2 YYREEE come from the germline V gene (reference sequence). The length of the CDR3 is 20 residues. CDR3 nucleotide sequence: TGTGCCAGCAGCCCCCCCCCCGGGACTAGCGGGAGTATAAGCGCCTACGAGCAGTACTTC. It yields the protein CASSPPPGTSGSISAYEQYF.

This clonotype was detected ten times or more. The chain has TRBV7-2 and TRBJ2-1; TRBD2 aligns across 8 bases. Germline V gene sequence: CDR1 SGHTA, CDR2 FQGNSA. CDR3 length: 14 amino acids. Trimming removed 5 bases from V and 3 bases from J; junction bases left unmatched: 3. The CDR3: CASSRGGFYNEQFF. DNA of the CDR3: TGTGCCAGCAGCCGGGGGGGCTTCTACAATGAGCAGTTCTTC. Looking up the rest from reference TRBV7-2 and TRBJ2-1 gives the full variable domain: GAGVSQSPSNKVTEKGKDVELRCDPISGHTALYWYRQSLGQGLEFLIYFQGNSAPDKSGLPSDRFSAERTGGSVSTLTIQRTQQEDSAVYLCASSRGGFYNEQFFGPGTRLTVL.

This chain connects TRBV5-1 to TRBJ1-1, with 9 bases lining up with TRBD1. CDR1 is SGHRS, CDR2 YFSETQ, per germline. This CDR3 is built from 15 residues. The trim removed 3 bases at V and 6 bases at J, leaving 9 bases unmatched. The CDR3 DNA sequence: TGCGCCAGCAGCTCCTTACAGGGGGCTACCGCTGAAGCTTTCTTT. Translation: CASSSLQGATAEAFF.

The table lists this clonotype with many counts. CDR3 amino acids: CSAPPRGGDSRAFF. DNA of the CDR3: TGCAGTGCACCGCCGAGGGGAGGTGACTCCAGGGCTTTCTTT. This chain uses TRBV20-1 with TRBJ1-1, with a possible D match to TRBD1 (5 bases). CDR1 is DFQATT, CDR2 SNEGSKA, per germline (reference sequence). The germline V and J ends were trimmed by 6 bases and 11 bases, with 25 bases remaining between them. The CDR3 runs 14 residues.

In this sample, this clonotype turned up many times. The J gene is TRBJ2-7, the V gene TRBV12-3 or TRBV12-4; 8 bases are a match to TRBD2. After removal of 5 bases from V and 6 bases from J, the junction contained 6 bases not matched to a gene. There are 13 residues in the CDR3. CDR3 in DNA: TGTGCCAGCAGTCCCGGACTAGCCCGCGAGCAGTACTTC. Protein: CASSPGLAREQYF.

This clonotype has more than one count but fewer than ten. CDR3 coding DNA: TGCGCCAGCAGTGAGTCCCCACTAGCGGGAGGCTACAATGAGCAGTTCTTC. Its translation is CASSESPLAGGYNEQFF. V and J are TRBV10-2 and TRBJ2-1; 12 bases align to TRBD2. This CDR3 is 17 amino acids long. Germline lookup yields CDR1 WSHSY and CDR2 SAAADI. Trimming took 0 bases from V and 3 from J; bases not matched to a gene: 3.

The CDR3 DNA reads TGTGCCACCAGTGAAACTCAGGGGGTCGGGAACACCGGGGAGCTGTTTTTT. Amino acid sequence: CATSETQGVGNTGELFF. V gene TRBV24-1 combines with J gene TRBJ2-2, with 7 bases identical to TRBD1. Germline V gene sequence: CDR1 KGHDR, CDR2 SFDVKD. J gave up 1 base and V 4 bases, and 8 bases lay outside the gene matches. The CDR3 spans 17 residues.

This clonotype was observed at least ten times. The rearrangement joins TRBV27 to TRBJ2-1, with TRBD2 matching 11 bases. From germline, CDR1 is MNHEY and CDR2 SMNVEV (reference sequence). This CDR3 has 15 residues. V was pared by 2 bases and J by 9 bases, with 6 bases of the junction left unmatched. CDR3 sequence (DNA): TGTGCCAGCAGTTTAGGGACTAGCGGCGACGGTGAGCAGTTCTTC. It yields the protein CASSLGTSGDGEQFF.

As concerns this clonotype: Lacking the conserved final phenylalanine or tryptophan, this CDR3 likely reflects a read error. Because the CDR3's place on the DNA is in doubt, the DNA is left out and the CDR3 is given as listed by TCRdb. The chain is built from TRBV10-3 and TRBJ1-4; the table's D call, TRBD1, has no DNA check behind it. Both ends counted, the CDR3 spans 9 residues. Germline CDR1 reads ENHRY; CDR2 reads SYGVKD. The CDR3: CAIKPGTGP.

The chain links TRBV6-1 to TRBJ1-3; 7 bases line up with TRBD1. The CDR3 sequence is 15 residues long. Germline loops: CDR1 MNHNS, CDR2 SASEGT. Trimming at V came to 6 bases and at J to 0 bases, leaving 5 bases not matched to a gene. The CDR3: CASRAGTDSGNTIYF. The DNA of the CDR3 is TGTGCCAGCAGAGCCGGGACAGACTCTGGAAACACCATATATTTT.

In this sample, this clonotype is medium-sized. The V gene is TRBV6-1, the J gene TRBJ1-1; no reliable D call. CDR3 size: 14 residues. CDR1 is MNHNS and CDR2 is SASEGT in the germline V gene. V was shortened by 2 bases and J by 8 bases, with 15 bases between the two germline ends. CDR3 bases: TGTGCCAGCAGTGAATCGGGCGAGTCGGGCGAAGCTTTCTTT. Its translation: CASSESGESGEAFF.

This clonotype was seen many times. The chain employs TRBV2 and TRBJ1-4; possible D gene TRBD1, 6 bases. This CDR3 is 14 amino acids long. In germline, CDR1 is SNHLY, CDR2 FYNNEI. V was cut by 8 bases and J by 4 bases, with 14 bases left in between. The CDR3 is CASYRVSINEKLFF. In DNA form, the CDR3 reads TGTGCCAGCTACAGGGTCTCGATTAATGAAAAACTGTTTTTT.

Comments on this clonotype: This clone may be a read error of a much larger clone one base away. This rearrangement joins TRBV3-1 to TRBJ2-3; D might be TRBD2 (5 bases). CDR1 is LGHDT and CDR2 is YNNKEL in the germline V gene (reference sequence). This CDR3 region has 13 residues. The CDR3 loop reads CASSQLREDAQYF. CDR3 in DNA: TGTGCCAGCAGCCAACTCCGGGAAGATGCGCAGTATTTT.

This clonotype was seen many times. The chain uses TRBV4-1 and TRBJ2-7; 8 nucleotides match TRBD1. Per the germline V gene, CDR1 is MGHRA and CDR2 is YSYEKL. With 2 bases clipped from V and 6 bases from J, the junction kept 9 bases outside the gene matches. The CDR3 runs to 15 residues. CDR3 in amino acids: CASSQPTGQGREQYF. CDR3 sequence (DNA): TGCGCCAGCAGCCAACCGACCGGACAGGGCCGCGAGCAGTACTTC.

This clonotype was observed at least ten times. V is TRBV7-6 and J is TRBJ2-7; D is perhaps TRBD2 (5 bases). This CDR3 has 12 residues. Trimming shortened V by 5 bases and J by 7 bases, and 12 bases separated the two germline ends. Germline CDR1 is SGHVS and CDR2 is FNYEAQ. The CDR3 region has the DNA TGTGCCAGCAGCCAAGCGGTCGGTGAGCAGTACTTC. It is translated as CASSQAVGEQYF.

This chain connects TRBV4-1 to TRBJ2-1, with 8 bases matching TRBD1. Germline CDR1 is MGHRA and CDR2 is YSYEKL. Unmatched junction bases numbered 4, after V lost 1 base and J lost 5 bases. The CDR3 contains 15 residues. CDR3 loop: CASSQVDRVNNEQFF. DNA for the CDR3: TGCGCCAGCAGCCAAGTGGACAGGGTGAACAATGAGCAGTTCTTC.

This clonotype was counted at least ten times. The chain links TRBV2 to TRBJ2-7; D is undetermined. With 3 bases removed from V and 7 bases from J, the gap between germline ends came to 19 bases. The length of the CDR3 is 15 residues. From germline, CDR1 is SNHLY and CDR2 FYNNEI. Written as DNA, the CDR3 is TGTGCCAGCAGTGACGCTCAGCGACCCGGCAATGAGCAGTACTTC. It encodes CASSDAQRPGNEQYF.

This clonotype came up a few times. The chain links TRBV30 to TRBJ2-7; TRBD1 aligns across 10 bases. Germline V gives CDR1 GTSNPN, CDR2 SVGIG (reference sequence). J was trimmed by 5 bases and V by 2 bases; bases with no gene match: 6. This CDR3 has 14 amino acids. DNA for the CDR3: TGTGCCTGGAGTCCGGGGACAGGGGCTAACGAGCAGTACTTC. Its protein is CAWSPGTGANEQYF. Supplemented by reference TRBV30 and TRBJ2-7, the full variable domain reads SQTIHQWPATLVQPVGSPLSLECTVEGTSNPNLYWYRQAAGRGLQLLFYSVGIGQISSEVPQNLSASRPQDRQFILSSKKLLLSDSGFYLCAWSPGTGANEQYFGPGTRLTVT.

In this sample, this clonotype turned up a few times. V and J are TRBV19 and TRBJ2-7, with D maybe TRBD2 (5 bases). The germline V gene encodes CDR1 LNHDA and CDR2 SQIVND (reference sequence). The ends were cut back, 3 bases at V and 1 base at J, with 13 bases in the middle. The CDR3 contains 15 residues. The CDR3 sequence is CASSMSSGSSYEQYF. The CDR3 DNA reads TGTGCCAGTAGTATGTCGAGTGGGAGTTCCTACGAGCAGTACTTC.

With regard to this clonotype: Given a much more abundant clone one base away, this may be a read error. Because the CDR3 is missing its conserved closing phenylalanine or tryptophan, this is likely a read error. The rearrangement uses TRBV18 and TRBJ1-1; no clear D. The V end lost 3 bases, the J end lost 0 bases, and 11 bases lay between the germline ends. The CDR3 is 15 residues long. Germline CDR1 KGHSH, CDR2 LQKENI. The chain's CDR3 is CASSPGRSMNTEAFL. The CDR3 region has the DNA TGTGCCAGCTCACCTGGAAGGTCTATGAACACTGAAGCTTTCCTT.

Many counts were recorded for this clonotype. The rearrangement links TRBV11-3 to TRBJ2-1; 9 nucleotides match TRBD2. The CDR3 has 17 amino acids. Germline loops: CDR1 SGHNT, CDR2 YENEEA. The V and J ends lost 5 bases and 9 bases, in that order; junction bases with no gene match: 17. Here the CDR3 reads CASSPKATSGSGGEQFF. The CDR3 bases are TGTGCCAGCAGCCCAAAAGCTACTAGCGGGTCCGGGGGTGAGCAGTTCTTC. Full variable domain (remainder filled in from reference TRBV11-3 and TRBJ2-1): EAGVVQSPRYKIIEKKQPVAFWCNPISGHNTLYWYLQNLGQGPELLIRYENEEAVDDSQLPKDRFSAERLKGVDSTLKIQPAELGDSAVYLCASSPKATSGSGGEQFFGPGTRLTVL.

This clonotype was counted between two and nine times. This chain connects TRBV14 to TRBJ1-4; no clear D. Per germline, CDR1 SGHDN and CDR2 FVKESK. The V end was cut by 1 base, the J end by 5 bases, with 8 bases between. The CDR3 sequence is 14 residues long. This CDR3 reads CASSQVALNEKLFF. The CDR3 bases are TGTGCCAGCAGCCAAGTGGCATTGAATGAAAAACTGTTTTTT.

This clonotype came up a few times. In DNA, the CDR3 is TGTGCTTCCCTCGGGGGGGGAGGCGAAGCTTTCTTT. Translation gives CASLGGGGEAFF. This chain links TRBV5-4 with TRBJ1-1; D possibly corresponds to TRBD1 (5 bases). Germline CDR1 reads SGHNT; CDR2 reads YYREEE (reference sequence). The CDR3 is made up of 12 amino acids.

J is TRBJ2-5 and V is TRBV24-1; D possibly corresponds to TRBD2 (5 bases). Germline V gene lookup returns CDR1 KGHDR and CDR2 SFDVKD. The CDR3 extends over 14 amino acids. Trimming removed 5 bases from V and 1 base from J, with 10 bases in between. DNA of the CDR3: TGTGCCACCAGTGCCGGCGGGTCCCAAGAGACCCAGTACTTC. Amino acid sequence: CATSAGGSQETQYF.

This clonotype has ten or more counts. The chain couples TRBV18 to TRBJ2-7; no reliable D call. Germline assignment: CDR1 KGHSH and CDR2 LQKENI. The V end lost 1 base, the J end lost 5 bases, and 12 bases lay between the germline ends. This CDR3 region has 14 residues. CDR3 amino acids: CASSPLAETDEQYF. The CDR3 region has the DNA TGTGCCAGCTCACCACTCGCGGAGACGGACGAGCAGTACTTC. The full variable domain, in which reference TRBV18 and TRBJ2-7 provide the parts outside the CDR3, is NAGVMQNPRHLVRRRGQEARLRCSPMKGHSHVYWYRQLPEEGLKFMVYLQKENIIDESGMPKERFSAEFPKEGPSILRIQQVVRGDSAAYFCASSPLAETDEQYFGPGTRLTVT.

The J gene is TRBJ2-1, the V gene TRBV9, with D maybe TRBD2 (6 bases). Trimming took 4 bases from V and 8 from J, leaving 16 bases between them. The length of the CDR3 is 14 residues. CDR1 and CDR2 from the germline V gene are SGDLS and YYNGEE. The CDR3 nucleotides read TGTGCCAGCAGCACGCGACTAGTCTCCGATGAGCAGTTCTTC. Protein sequence: CASSTRLVSDEQFF.